This entry is about one T cell receptor beta chain. Antigen: not known. From germline, CDR1 is SGHKS and CDR2 YYEKEE (reference sequence). Trimming cost V 2 bases and J 0 bases, with 6 bases left between them. The CDR3 consists of 14 residues. For every subset, genomic DNA was evenly distributed across several immunoSEQ plates. Repertoires were generated with immunoSEQ multiplex PCR, while TCRdb's copy carries only in-frame clones and drops some. The sample shows 2.5 million or so clones, around nine tenths of them seen only once. The source of the sample is a study of shared clonotypes between healthy human individuals. On the study more broadly: Donor composition was a couple of women and three men, aged 18 to 49.

All donors were Caucasian adults living in Nashville, Tennessee. Study results and caveats: Limitation of the genetic and exposure-history diversity represented came from the few donors.

This chain connects TRBV5-5 to TRBJ1-3; D gene ambiguous. The sequenced material came from naive CD4+ T cells sorted from blood. Subset of the sample: CD45RA+ positively selected. The TCR comes from a man aged 18 to 30 in good health. The CDR3 DNA is TGTGCCAGCAGCTTTGGGTTCTCTGGAAACACCATATATTTT. It yields the protein CASSFGFSGNTIYF.